What follows are 28 T cell receptor beta chains derived from one specimen sequenced in a study of naive and memory T cell subsets. Two oligonucleotides, mixed equimolar, formed the beta constant-region primer covering TRBC1 and TRBC2. TCRdb used MiXCR to reprocess the UMI-ligation and nested PCR reads, holding one entry per CDR3 protein. Found here are around 31,000 distinct CDR3 sequences, 9.5% to 12% of them singletons; the top ten hold roughly 15%. The sequencing sample was made of effector memory CD4+ T cells from blood. Indicated subset: effector memory, CD45RA- CD27-. The receptor set was obtained from a human donor in good health.

The genes are TRBV20-1 and TRBJ1-5; tentatively, D is TRBD1 (6 bases). Germline lookup yields CDR1 DFQATT and CDR2 SNEGSKA (reference sequence). Trimming removed 4 bases from V and 2 bases from J, with 18 bases in between. The CDR3 runs to 16 residues. The CDR3 DNA follows: TGCAGTGCTAAGAATCTAGGGGGTGGGCGCAATCAGCCCCAGCATTTT. Its translation: CSAKNLGGGRNQPQHF.

This clonotype was observed a handful of times. This rearrangement joins TRBV3-1 to TRBJ2-7; 10 nucleotides align to TRBD1. This CDR3 is 16 amino acids long. CDR1 and CDR2 (germline): LGHDT, YNNKEL (reference sequence). Losses at the gene ends were 2 bases for V and 4 bases for J; bases not matched to a gene: 8. The CDR3 spells CASSQYSGTGVYEQYF. For the CDR3, the DNA is TGTGCCAGCAGCCAATACTCCGGGACAGGGGTTTACGAGCAGTACTTC.

The rearrangement links TRBV6-2 or TRBV6-3 to TRBJ2-7, with D possibly TRBD1 on 6 matching bases. Germline V CDR1 and CDR2: MNHEY, SVGEGT. The ends were cut back, 7 bases at V and 1 base at J, with 14 bases in the middle. The CDR3 loop spans 14 amino acids. CDR3 loop: CASNRPQGSYEQYF. The CDR3 DNA reads TGTGCCAGCAACCGTCCGCAGGGGTCCTACGAGCAGTACTTC.

This sequence joins TRBV5-1 and TRBJ1-1, with a tentative D call TRBD1 (6 bases). In germline, CDR1 is SGHRS, CDR2 YFSETQ. V dropped 7 bases and J dropped 1 base, with 17 bases sitting between them. The CDR3 has 15 amino acids. The CDR3 protein is CASGLTGHQNTEAFF. CDR3 sequence (DNA): TGCGCCAGCGGGCTCACGGGACACCAGAACACTGAAGCTTTCTTT. Supplemented by reference TRBV5-1 and TRBJ1-1, the full variable domain reads KAGVTQTPRYLIKTRGQQVTLSCSPISGHRSVSWYQQTPGQGLQFLFEYFSETQRNKGNFPGRFSGRQFSNSRSEMNVSTLELGDSALYLCASGLTGHQNTEAFFGQGTRLTVV.

This clonotype was observed at least ten times. The chain uses TRBV20-1 and TRBJ1-5; D remains ambiguous. V was clipped by 3 bases and J by 2 bases, with 11 bases between them. Germline V gene sequence: CDR1 DFQATT, CDR2 SNEGSKA (reference sequence). This CDR3 region has 14 residues. CDR3 sequence reads: CSASNGMRNQPQHF. For the CDR3, the DNA is TGCAGTGCTAGCAATGGGATGCGCAATCAGCCCCAGCATTTT.

This sequence joins TRBV5-1 and TRBJ2-5; D call uncertain. V lost 0 bases and J lost 2, with 11 bases in between. Germline V lookup: CDR1 SGHRS, CDR2 YFSETQ. This CDR3 spans 15 amino acids. As DNA, the CDR3 is TGCGCCAGCAGCTTGGTTTCGGCGGTACAAGAGACCCAGTACTTC. This encodes CASSLVSAVQETQYF. The whole variable domain, filled in from reference TRBV5-1 and TRBJ2-5, reads KAGVTQTPRYLIKTRGQQVTLSCSPISGHRSVSWYQQTPGQGLQFLFEYFSETQRNKGNFPGRFSGRQFSNSRSEMNVSTLELGDSALYLCASSLVSAVQETQYFGPGTRLLVL.

The sample holds a few counts of this clonotype. The chain couples TRBV6-2 or TRBV6-3 to TRBJ2-1, with TRBD2 matching over 9 bases. The V gene's germline CDR1 is MNHEY and CDR2 SVGEGT. CDR3 length: 15 amino acids. The trim removed 8 bases at V and 1 base at J, leaving 6 bases unmatched. The CDR3 DNA follows: TGTGCCAGCCTCAATAGCGGGGGTTCCTACAATGAGCAGTTCTTC. Protein sequence: CASLNSGGSYNEQFF.

There are many counts of this clonotype. The CDR3 protein is CASSSQGLAAYNEQFF. The CDR3 DNA reads TGTGCCAGCAGCTCCCAGGGACTAGCGGCCTACAATGAGCAGTTCTTC. The chain uses TRBV7-9 and TRBJ2-1, with 11 nucleotides matching TRBD2. Germline CDR1 is SEHNR and CDR2 is FQNEAQ (reference sequence). The CDR3 spans 16 residues. V shed 4 bases and J 2 bases; nucleotides not matched to a gene: 4.

V and J are TRBV6-5 and TRBJ1-1, with D possibly TRBD1 on 6 matching bases. CDR1 is MNHEY and CDR2 is SVGAGI in the germline V gene. V gave up 3 bases and J gave up 6 bases, with 11 bases separating them. The CDR3 loop spans 13 amino acids. CDR3: CASSYQGIAEAFF. Written as DNA, the CDR3 is TGTGCCAGCAGTTATCAGGGGATAGCTGAAGCTTTCTTT.

In this sample, this clonotype turned up a few times. V is TRBV27 and J is TRBJ2-1; 8 bases are shared with TRBD1. The CDR3 is 16 amino acids. The J segment lost 2 bases and the V segment lost 5 bases, leaving 8 bases of the junction unmatched. Germline lookup yields CDR1 MNHEY and CDR2 SMNVEV (reference sequence). CDR3 loop: CASSLRTGRTYNEQFF. The CDR3 bases are TGTGCCAGCAGTCTGAGGACAGGGAGGACCTACAATGAGCAGTTCTTC.

This clonotype was seen a handful of times. CDR3 residues: CASGRGGTGDTQYF. DNA of the CDR3: TGTGCCAGCGGGCGTGGGGGGACCGGGGATACGCAGTATTTT. This chain joins TRBV7-6 and TRBJ2-3; perhaps TRBD2 as D (6 bases). Between the trimmed V and J ends, which lost 8 bases and 6 bases, there was a span of 18 bases. The length of the CDR3 is 14 residues. Germline V gives CDR1 SGHVS, CDR2 FNYEAQ. Supplemented by reference TRBV7-6 and TRBJ2-3, the full variable domain reads GAGVSQSPRYKVTKRGQDVALRCDPISGHVSLYWYRQALGQGPEFLTYFNYEAQQDKSGLPNDRFSAERPEGSISTLTIQRTEQRDSAMYRCASGRGGTGDTQYFGPGTRLTVL.

At least ten counts were recorded for this clonotype. The genes are TRBV29-1 and TRBJ2-3; 13 bases agree with TRBD2. CDR1 and CDR2 from the germline V gene are SQVTM and ANQGSEA. With 6 bases clipped from V and 4 bases from J, the junction kept 4 bases outside the gene matches. The CDR3 sequence is 14 residues long. CDR3 region: CSVVTSGRPDTQYF. CDR3 nucleotide sequence: TGCAGCGTGGTGACTAGCGGGAGGCCAGATACGCAGTATTTT.

This clonotype occurred many times. This chain connects TRBV20-1 to TRBJ1-1; possible D gene TRBD1, 5 bases. The CDR3 has 14 residues. Germline-derived CDR1 and CDR2 are DFQATT and SNEGSKA (reference sequence). Trimming stripped 3 bases from V and 3 bases from J, with 14 bases between. CDR3 sequence: CSARRGGRDTEAFF. The CDR3, as DNA: TGCAGTGCTAGGCGGGGGGGTAGGGACACTGAAGCTTTCTTT.

For the CDR3, the DNA is TGTGCCAGCAGCCAACTCCCCCCGGGGGCTAGCACAGATACGCAGTATTTT. Translated: CASSQLPPGASTDTQYF. The genes are TRBV3-1 and TRBJ2-3, with D perhaps assigned TRBD1 or TRBD2 (6 bases each). The CDR3 extends over 17 amino acids. Germline V gene data show CDR1 as LGHDT and CDR2 as YNNKEL (reference sequence). With 2 bases removed from V and 0 bases from J, the gap between germline ends came to 15 bases.

This chain joins TRBV14 and TRBJ1-1, with 7 bases fitting TRBD1. Germline CDR1 reads SGHDN; CDR2 reads FVKESK. V lost 4 bases to trimming and J lost 1 base; unmatched junction nucleotides: 21. This CDR3 spans 20 amino acids. CDR3 protein: CASSRKALAGQVWGNTEAFF. CDR3 sequence (DNA): TGTGCCAGCAGCCGCAAAGCCTTAGCCGGACAGGTCTGGGGGAACACTGAAGCTTTCTTT.

This chain joins TRBV28 and TRBJ1-2; no clear D. Trimming took off 7 bases at V and 3 bases at J, with 12 bases between the two ends. CDR1 is MDHEN and CDR2 is SYDVKM in the germline V gene. The CDR3 extends over 13 amino acids. The CDR3 is CASTGRRYYGYTF. CDR3 bases: TGTGCCAGCACCGGGAGGCGCTACTATGGCTACACCTTC.

This clonotype was seen many times. The V and J genes are TRBV7-2 and TRBJ2-6; perhaps TRBD2 as D (6 bases). Germline CDR1 SGHTA, CDR2 FQGNSA. The CDR3 sequence is 16 residues long. Deletions cut 5 bases from V and 0 bases from J, with 11 bases between. The chain's CDR3 is CASSKGGASGANVLTF. The CDR3 nucleotides read TGTGCCAGCAGCAAGGGAGGAGCCTCTGGGGCCAACGTCCTGACTTTC.

This clonotype was observed a single time. This could be a read error, since a much larger clone is one nucleotide away. This chain connects TRBV7-9 to TRBJ1-2; 7 bases agree with TRBD1. CDR1 is SEHNR and CDR2 is FQNEAQ in the germline V gene (reference sequence). The CDR3 is made up of 14 amino acids. The CDR3 bases are TGTGCCAGCAGCGCCGTTCAAGGGGGCAATGGCTACAACTTC. It specifies CASSAVQGGNGYNF.

This clonotype was counted between two and nine times. The V and J genes are TRBV10-3 and TRBJ1-4, with unresolved D. The CDR3 has 15 residues. CDR1 is ENHRY, CDR2 SYGVKD, per germline. V lost 6 bases, J lost 4 bases, and 15 bases lay in between. The CDR3 coding sequence is TGTGCCATCAGGAAGGACGCCACGGATAATGAAAAACTGTTTTTT. Translating gives CAIRKDATDNEKLFF.

This clonotype was seen a few times. The CDR3 loop is CASSVRPGAGTEAFF. CDR3 in DNA: TGTGCCAGCAGCGTAAGGCCGGGGGCCGGGACTGAAGCTTTCTTT. The chain recombines TRBV9 with TRBJ1-1; maybe TRBD1 (6 bases). The germline V gene has CDR1 SGDLS and CDR2 YYNGEE. V dropped 1 base and J dropped 5 bases, with 15 bases sitting between them. This CDR3 has 15 amino acids.

This clonotype has ten or more counts. The CDR3 loop is CASSLRDRVYNEQFF. CDR3 in DNA: TGTGCCAGCTCACTCCGGGACAGGGTTTACAATGAGCAGTTCTTC. V and J are TRBV18 and TRBJ2-1, with 9 bases identical to TRBD1. The J segment lost 4 bases and the V segment lost 4 bases, leaving 5 bases of the junction unmatched. The length of the CDR3 is 15 residues. Germline V gene data show CDR1 as KGHSH and CDR2 as LQKENI.

The chain links TRBV28 to TRBJ1-3, with TRBD1 as a possible D gene (5 bases). The CDR3 extends over 15 amino acids. The V and J ends lost 3 bases and 6 bases respectively, with 15 bases between them. The V gene's germline CDR1 is MDHEN and CDR2 SYDVKM. The CDR3 loop reads CASSFGTGRSNTIYF. The CDR3, as DNA: TGTGCCAGCAGTTTCGGCACAGGTCGCTCAAACACCATATATTTT. Drawing the rest from reference TRBV28 and TRBJ1-3, the complete variable domain is DVKVTQSSRYLVKRTGEKVFLECVQDMDHENMFWYRQDPGLGLRLIYFSYDVKMKEKGDIPEGYSVSREKKERFSLILESASTNQTSMYLCASSFGTGRSNTIYFGEGSWLTVV.

This clonotype was counted at least ten times. This rearrangement joins TRBV30 to TRBJ2-3; D unresolved. The germline V and J ends were trimmed by 4 bases and 0 bases, with 14 bases remaining between them. CDR1 GTSNPN and CDR2 SVGIG come from the germline V gene (reference sequence). This CDR3 contains 15 residues. The CDR3 loop reads CAWTPGTASTDTQYF. DNA of the CDR3: TGTGCCTGGACTCCGGGTACTGCTAGCACAGATACGCAGTATTTT.

This chain connects TRBV7-2 to TRBJ2-1; 7 bases align to TRBD1. The ends lost 3 bases at V and 5 bases at J; junction bases unmatched: 10. Germline CDR1 reads SGHTA; CDR2 reads FQGNSA. The length of the CDR3 is 16 residues. The CDR3 coding sequence is TGTGCCAGCAGCTTGGGATGGGGGACAGTGCACAATGAGCAGTTCTTC. Translation: CASSLGWGTVHNEQFF.

This clonotype has ten or more counts. The genes are TRBV7-2 and TRBJ2-5, with D possibly being TRBD1 (5 bases). Trimming pared 2 bases from V and 5 bases from J, leaving 18 bases between. The CDR3 is 16 amino acids. CDR1 and CDR2 (germline): SGHTA, FQGNSA. CDR3 residues: CASSLLLVSGMETQYF. As DNA, the CDR3 is TGTGCCAGCAGCTTATTATTGGTATCAGGGATGGAGACCCAGTACTTC.

This clonotype was recorded at least ten times. The chain joins TRBV28 to TRBJ2-3; D might be TRBD1 (6 bases). Germline-derived CDR1 and CDR2 are MDHEN and SYDVKM. The CDR3 has 15 amino acids. V was shortened by 8 bases and J by 2 bases, with 17 bases between the two germline ends. The CDR3 spells CASGEQGSFTDTQYF. The CDR3 region has the DNA TGTGCCAGCGGCGAACAGGGCTCCTTCACAGATACGCAGTATTTT.

This clonotype was seen a handful of times. The V and J genes are TRBV29-1 and TRBJ1-1, with D unclear. Germline V gives CDR1 SQVTM, CDR2 ANQGSEA. V was trimmed by 7 bases and J by 1 base, leaving 10 bases between them. This CDR3 contains 12 residues. The chain's CDR3 is CSAGSTNTEAFF. In nucleotides, the CDR3 is TGCAGCGCTGGGAGTACGAACACTGAAGCTTTCTTT.

In DNA form, the CDR3 reads TGTGCCAGCAGTGGGGGAAGGGGTAATCAGCCCCAGCATTTT. This encodes CASSGGRGNQPQHF. The chain links TRBV6-1 to TRBJ1-5; D might be TRBD1 (5 bases). Trimming stripped 4 bases from V and 4 bases from J, with 11 bases between. CDR1 is MNHNS, CDR2 SASEGT, per germline. There are 14 residues in the CDR3.